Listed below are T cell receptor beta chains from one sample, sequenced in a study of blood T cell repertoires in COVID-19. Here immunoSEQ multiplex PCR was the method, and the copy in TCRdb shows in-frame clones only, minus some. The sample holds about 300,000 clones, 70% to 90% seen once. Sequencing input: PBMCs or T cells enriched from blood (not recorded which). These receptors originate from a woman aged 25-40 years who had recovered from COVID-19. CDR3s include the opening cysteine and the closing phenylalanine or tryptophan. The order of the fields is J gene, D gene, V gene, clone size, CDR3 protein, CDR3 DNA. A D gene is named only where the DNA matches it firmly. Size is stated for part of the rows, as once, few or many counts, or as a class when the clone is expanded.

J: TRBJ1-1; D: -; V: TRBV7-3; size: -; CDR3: CASSTDWNTEAFF; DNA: TGTGCCAGCAGCACGGACTGGAACACTGAAGCTTTCTTT
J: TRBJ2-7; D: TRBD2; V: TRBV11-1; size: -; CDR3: CASRRTSGGSEQYF; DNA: TGTGCCAGCAGACGGACTAGCGGGGGTTCCGAGCAGTACTTC
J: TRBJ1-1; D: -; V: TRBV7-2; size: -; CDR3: CASSFVAEAFF; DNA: TGTGCCAGCAGCTTCGTGGCAGAAGCTTTCTTT
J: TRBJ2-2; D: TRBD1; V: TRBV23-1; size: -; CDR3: CASSQRDRVGTGELFF; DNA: TGCGCCAGCAGTCAACGGGACAGGGTCGGAACCGGGGAGCTGTTTTTT
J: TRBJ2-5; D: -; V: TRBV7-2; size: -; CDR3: CASSLLRFQETQYF; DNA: TGTGCCAGCAGCTTACTCAGATTCCAAGAGACCCAGTACTTC
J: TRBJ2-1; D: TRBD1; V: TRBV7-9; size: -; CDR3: CASSFSDRVKMGIYNEQFF; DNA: TGTGCCAGCAGCTTCTCCGACAGGGTAAAAATGGGGATTTACAATGAGCAGTTCTTC
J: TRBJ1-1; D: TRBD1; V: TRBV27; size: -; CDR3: CASSLRGRRTEAFF; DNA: TGTGCCAGCAGTTTAAGGGGGCGCCGGACTGAAGCTTTCTTT
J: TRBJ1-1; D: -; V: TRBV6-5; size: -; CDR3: CARGLRTTEAFF; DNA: TGTGCCAGGGGACTTCGAACTACTGAAGCTTTCTTT
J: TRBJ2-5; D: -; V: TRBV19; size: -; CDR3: CASSPLRGETQYF; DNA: TGTGCCAGTAGTCCATTGAGAGGGGAGACCCAGTACTTC
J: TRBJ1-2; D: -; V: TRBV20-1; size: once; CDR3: CSARDLAGYTF; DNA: TGCAGTGCTAGAGATCTGGCTGGCTACACCTTC
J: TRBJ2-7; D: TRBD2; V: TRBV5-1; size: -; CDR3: CASSFGTSGGKSREQYF; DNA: TGCGCCAGCAGCTTCGGGACTAGCGGGGGGAAATCGCGCGAGCAGTACTTC
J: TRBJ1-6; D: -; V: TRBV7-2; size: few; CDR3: CASEQRRGYSPLHF; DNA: TGTGCCAGCGAGCAGCGGCGGGGTTATTCACCCCTCCACTTT
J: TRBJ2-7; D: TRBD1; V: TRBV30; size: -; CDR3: CAWDSTRQGVMHEQYF; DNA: TGTGCCTGGGACTCTACCCGACAGGGGGTTATGCACGAGCAGTACTTC
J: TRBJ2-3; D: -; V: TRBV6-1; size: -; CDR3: CASSEAQKGAQYF; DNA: TGTGCCAGCAGTGAAGCGCAGAAAGGGGCGCAGTATTTT
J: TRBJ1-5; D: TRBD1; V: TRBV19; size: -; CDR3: CASSTTGQGALEPQHF; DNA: TGTGCCAGTAGTACAACAGGACAGGGGGCCTTGGAGCCCCAGCATTTT
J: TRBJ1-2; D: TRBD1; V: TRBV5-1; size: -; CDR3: CASSSQGDYGYTF; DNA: TGCGCCAGCAGCTCACAGGGGGACTATGGCTACACCTTC
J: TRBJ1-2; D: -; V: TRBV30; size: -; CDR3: CAWNTGGRDGYTF; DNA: TGTGCCTGGAATACAGGCGGGAGGGATGGCTACACCTTC
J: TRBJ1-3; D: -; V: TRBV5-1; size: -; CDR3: CASSLVGSANSGNTIYF; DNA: TGCGCCAGCAGCTTGGTTGGCAGCGCAAACTCTGGAAACACCATATATTTT
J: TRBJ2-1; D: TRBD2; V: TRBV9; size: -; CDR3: CASSISGGANVHEQFF; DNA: TGTGCCAGCAGCATTAGCGGGGGGGCAAACGTCCATGAGCAGTTCTTC
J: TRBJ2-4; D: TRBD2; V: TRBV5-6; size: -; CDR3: CASSLYSGGAGDHKNIQYF; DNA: TGTGCCAGCAGCTTGTATAGCGGGGGGGCCGGTGACCATAAAAACATTCAGTACTTC
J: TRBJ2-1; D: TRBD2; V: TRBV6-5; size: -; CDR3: CASSYSDGGYEQFF; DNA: TGTGCCAGCAGTTACTCCGACGGGGGGTATGAGCAGTTCTTC
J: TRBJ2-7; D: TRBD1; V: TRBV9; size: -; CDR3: CASSVSRDSTYEQYF; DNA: TGTGCCAGCAGCGTAAGCCGGGACAGTACCTACGAGCAGTACTTC
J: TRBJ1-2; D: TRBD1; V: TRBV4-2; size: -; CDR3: CASSLIQGVPNYGYTF; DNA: TGTGCCAGCAGCCTAATACAGGGGGTGCCTAACTATGGCTACACCTTC
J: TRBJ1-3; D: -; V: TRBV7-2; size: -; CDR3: CASSLAVAEGNTIYF; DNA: TGTGCCAGCAGCTTAGCGGTTGCGGAGGGAAACACCATATATTTT
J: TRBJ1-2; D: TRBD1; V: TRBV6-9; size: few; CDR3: CASSYLGTGGYGYTF; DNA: TGTGCCAGCAGTTATTTAGGGACAGGGGGCTATGGCTACACCTTC
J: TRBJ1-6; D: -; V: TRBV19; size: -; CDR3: CASSDQGRAGSPLHF; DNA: TGTGCCAGTAGTGATCAGGGGCGGGCGGGTTCACCCCTCCACTTT
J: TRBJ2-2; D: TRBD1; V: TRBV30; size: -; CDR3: CAWGGGQGNTGELFF; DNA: TGTGCCTGGGGCGGGGGACAGGGGAACACCGGGGAGCTGTTTTTT
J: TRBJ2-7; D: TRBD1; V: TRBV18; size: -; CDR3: CASSLGQGTYEQYF; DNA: TGTGCCAGCTCACTAGGACAGGGGACCTACGAGCAGTACTTC
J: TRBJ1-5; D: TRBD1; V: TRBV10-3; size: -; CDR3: CAVRTGINQPQHF; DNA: TGTGCCGTCCGGACAGGGATCAATCAGCCCCAGCATTTT
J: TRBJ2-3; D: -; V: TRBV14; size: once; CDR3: CASSHQGGDTQYF; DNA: TGTGCCAGCAGCCATCAGGGTGGAGATACGCAGTATTTT
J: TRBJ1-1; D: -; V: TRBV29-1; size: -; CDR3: CSVEVGANTEAFF; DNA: TGCAGCGTTGAGGTGGGGGCAAACACTGAAGCTTTCTTT
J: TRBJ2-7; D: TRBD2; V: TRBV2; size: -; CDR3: CASSDRLAGLYEQYF; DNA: TGTGCCAGCAGCGATCGACTAGCGGGGTTGTACGAGCAGTACTTC
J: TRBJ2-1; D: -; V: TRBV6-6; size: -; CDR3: CASSYSPLYNEQFF; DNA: TGTGCCAGCAGTTACTCCCCTCTCTACAATGAGCAGTTCTTC
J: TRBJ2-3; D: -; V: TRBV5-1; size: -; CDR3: CASEAGGADTQYF; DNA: TGCGCCAGCGAAGCAGGAGGGGCCGATACGCAGTATTTT
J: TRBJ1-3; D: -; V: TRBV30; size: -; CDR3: CAWKAGGPGNTIYF; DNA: TGTGCCTGGAAGGCAGGAGGACCTGGAAACACCATATATTTT
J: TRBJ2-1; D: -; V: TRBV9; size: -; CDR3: CASSVAVAGEQFF; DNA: TGTGCCAGCAGCGTAGCGGTTGCGGGGGAGCAGTTCTTC
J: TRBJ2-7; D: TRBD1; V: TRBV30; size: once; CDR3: CAWGQGPTSSYEQYF; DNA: TGTGCCTGGGGACAGGGGCCCACGAGCTCCTACGAGCAGTACTTC
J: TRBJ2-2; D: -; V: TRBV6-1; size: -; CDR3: CASSELVTLGLGTGELFF; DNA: TGTGCCAGCAGTGAACTGGTTACCCTGGGCCTTGGGACCGGGGAGCTGTTTTTT
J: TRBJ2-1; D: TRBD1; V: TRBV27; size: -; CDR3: CASRRAGQGGNEQFF; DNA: TGTGCCAGCAGAAGAGCGGGACAGGGAGGCAATGAGCAGTTCTTC
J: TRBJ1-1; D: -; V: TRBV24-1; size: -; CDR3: CATSFRVNTEAFF; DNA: TGTGCCACCAGTTTCAGGGTGAACACTGAAGCTTTCTTT
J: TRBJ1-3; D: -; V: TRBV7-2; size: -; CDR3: CASSLRGPSGNTIYF; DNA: TGTGCCAGCAGCCTACGAGGCCCCTCTGGAAACACCATATATTTT